This T cell receptor beta chain comes out of a study of T cell responses to AZD1222 COVID-19 vaccine (dated by TCRdb to 2020 to 2022). In terms of the full investigation: AZD1222 recipients given second doses at about 4 weeks or at about 12 weeks were pooled, since spike-specific TCR depth and breadth were not found to differ between the two schedules. A total of roughly 240 trial participants underwent TCR sequencing, of whom some 210 received two doses of AZD1222 and 26 received two doses of the MenACWY control vaccine. Trial participants were enrolled by age into subgroups of 18-55, 56-69 and 70-plus years, and about 150, 27 and 61 TCR-sequenced participants, respectively, were included in these subgroups.

Results and caveats for the whole study, not just this receptor: Reportedly, close to half of the unique spike-specific TCRs recognized epitopes lying outside the regions that are mutated in the B.1.351 and B.1.1.7 variants. A significant rise in spike-specific TCR breadth and depth was observed after two AZD1222 doses relative to day 0 and relative to MenACWY recipients. Because no samples from the day 14 peak response were available, repertoires could be characterized only after the peak T cell response. Conclusions about previously exposed vaccinees are limited because only six or seven AZD1222 recipients were SARS-CoV-2 seropositive at baseline. Participants were mostly white British, with more females than males. The authors suggested clonal diversity may have been underestimated. The whole spike protein was spanned by vaccine-associated CD4 TCRs, and dominant responses were seen in regions 160-218 and 743-854. In the small 56-69-year group, the increase in depth fell short of significance, most likely because of low power.

About this clone: Its cognate antigen has yet to be identified. No per-base quality is available; no much larger clone lies one base away.

The CDR3 regions of human TCRbeta chains were subjected to immunosequencing. The study's processing was this. TCRs in the repertoires were compared against a reference library of SARS-CoV-2-specific TCRs that had been generated with the MIRA antigen-specificity platform. Breadth meant the fraction of unique TCRs that were SARS-CoV-2-associated, whereas depth meant the fraction of total T cells that were SARS-CoV-2-associated. Using the MIRA data, every spike-specific TCR was mapped to the spike region that the TCR reacted to and assigned to either a CD4 or a CD8 class. Log10-transformed breadth and depth values were compared by one-way ANOVA with Sidak's multiple comparisons tests. TCRdb carries this immuneACCESS record with in-frame sequences only. Its versions omit some clonotypes, under half of them owing to an unresolved V gene in the studies checked, with the rest unexplained. The V and J calls and clone size come from that table; D and trimming were worked out from the DNA. This sample comprises around 95,000 clones, roughly nine tenths of them detected only once. Jointly, the top ten make up more than 1.5% of the sample.

In the paper's terms, the time point label means: baseline before first vaccination. The vaccinee samples were drawn from two UK trials, COV001 and COV002, one of which was a single-blind randomized controlled phase 2/3 trial testing AZD1222 (ChAdOx1 nCoV-19) in healthy adults. For TCRbeta chain sequencing, PBMC samples were collected from trial participants at day 0 and at day 28 after the second dose. This material consisted of peripheral blood, taken on day 0 of AZD1222 vaccination. This TCR derives from an adult in good health.

The nucleotide sequence is TGTGCCAGCACCTTTGAAAGGGATCTGGGTGGAAGCACCTTC. Translated, this is CASTFERDLGGSTF. Rearrangement joined TRBV6-5 to TRBJ1-2, with the identity of the D gene unclear. From the germline V gene, CDR1 is MNHEY and CDR2 is SVGAGI. The CDR3 starts with the cysteine, ends with the phenylalanine, and has 14 residues. Only the CDR3 DNA stays, 42 bases, in frame from base 1. V is clipped by 7 bases and J by 13 bases, and the sequence between their germline boundaries is 25 bases long.